This T cell receptor beta chain appears in the sequencing data of a study of CD8 T cells in ankylosing spondylitis. Trimming left V 7 bases short and J 8 bases short, with 14 bases between. Germline V gives CDR1 SQVTM, CDR2 ANQGSEA. The CDR3 runs 12 residues. TCRdb re-derived calls from the 5' RACE reads in MiXCR, one entry per CDR3 protein. The table records fewer than 400,000 distinct CDR3 sequences, roughly 15% of them present only once. This chain uses TRBV29-1 with TRBJ1-4, with a possible D match to TRBD1 (5 bases). The receptor was derived from a male donor with ankylosing spondylitis or in good health (not recorded which). What was sequenced was blood, either unsorted or a sorted T cell fraction (not recorded which). The CDR3 DNA sequence: TGCAGCGCGGACGCTGGGGGGGAAAAACTGTTTTTT. Translating it yields CSADAGGEKLFF. The full variable domain, with the rest looked up from reference TRBV29-1 and TRBJ1-4, is SAVISQKPSRDICQRGTSLTIQCQVDSQVTMMFWYRQQPGQSLTLIATANQGSEATYESGFVIDKFPISRPNLTFSTLTVSNMSPEDSSIYLCSADAGGEKLFFGSGTQLSVL.